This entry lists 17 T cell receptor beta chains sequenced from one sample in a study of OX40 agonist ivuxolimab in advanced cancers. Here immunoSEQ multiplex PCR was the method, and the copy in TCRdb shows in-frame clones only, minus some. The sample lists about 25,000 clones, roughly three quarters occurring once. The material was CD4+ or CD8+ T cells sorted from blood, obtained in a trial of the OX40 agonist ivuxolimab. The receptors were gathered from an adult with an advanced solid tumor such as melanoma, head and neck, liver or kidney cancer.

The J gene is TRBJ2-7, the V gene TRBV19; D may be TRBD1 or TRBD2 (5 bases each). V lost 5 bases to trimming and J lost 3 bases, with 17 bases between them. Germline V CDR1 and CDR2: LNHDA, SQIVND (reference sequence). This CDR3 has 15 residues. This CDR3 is CASSAGAGWLYEQYF. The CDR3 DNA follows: TGTGCCAGTAGTGCCGGGGCAGGGTGGCTCTACGAGCAGTACTTC.

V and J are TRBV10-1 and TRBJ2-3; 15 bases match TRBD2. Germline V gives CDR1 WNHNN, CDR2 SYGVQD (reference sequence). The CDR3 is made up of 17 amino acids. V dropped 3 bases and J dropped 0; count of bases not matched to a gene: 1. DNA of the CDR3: TGCGCCAGCAGTGACGGGACTAGCGGGAGGAGCACAGATACGCAGTATTTT. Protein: CASSDGTSGRSTDTQYF.

For the CDR3, the DNA is TGTGCCAGCCGAAAAGGAGCAGCCGGCCACGAGCAGTACTTC. Protein: CASRKGAAGHEQYF. The chain employs TRBV27 and TRBJ2-7, with unresolved D. The CDR3 extends over 14 amino acids. The germline V gene encodes CDR1 MNHEY and CDR2 SMNVEV (reference sequence). V lost 8 bases and J 5 bases, leaving 19 bases between the germline ends.

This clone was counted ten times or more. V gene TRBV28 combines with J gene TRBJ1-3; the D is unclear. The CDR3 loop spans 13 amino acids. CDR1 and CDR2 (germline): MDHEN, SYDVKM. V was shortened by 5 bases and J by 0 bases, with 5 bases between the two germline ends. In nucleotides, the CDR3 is TGTGCCAGCAGTGAGGTCTCTGGAAACACCATATATTTT. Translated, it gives CASSEVSGNTIYF.

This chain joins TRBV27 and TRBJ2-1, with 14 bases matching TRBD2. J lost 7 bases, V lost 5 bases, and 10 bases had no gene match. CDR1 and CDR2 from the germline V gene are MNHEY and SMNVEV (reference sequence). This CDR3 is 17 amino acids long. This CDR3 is CASSKPGLAGVGNEQFF. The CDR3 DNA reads TGTGCCAGCAGTAAACCGGGACTAGCGGGAGTTGGGAATGAGCAGTTCTTC.

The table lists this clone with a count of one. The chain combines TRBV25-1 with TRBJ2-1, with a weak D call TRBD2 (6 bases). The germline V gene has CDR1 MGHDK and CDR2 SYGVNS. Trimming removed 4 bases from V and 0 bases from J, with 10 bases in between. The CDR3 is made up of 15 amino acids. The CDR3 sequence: CASSGSGNSYNEQFF. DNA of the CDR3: TGTGCCAGCAGTGGTAGCGGTAACTCCTACAATGAGCAGTTCTTC.

CDR3 DNA sequence: TGCGCCAGCAGCCAAAGGGAGGGGGATACTGAAGCTTTCTTT. The encoded protein is CASSQREGDTEAFF. V is TRBV4-1 and J is TRBJ1-1; maybe TRBD1 (6 bases). Looked up from germline, CDR1 is MGHRA and CDR2 is YSYEKL. CDR3 length: 14 residues. Trimming stripped 2 bases from V and 5 bases from J, with 12 bases between.

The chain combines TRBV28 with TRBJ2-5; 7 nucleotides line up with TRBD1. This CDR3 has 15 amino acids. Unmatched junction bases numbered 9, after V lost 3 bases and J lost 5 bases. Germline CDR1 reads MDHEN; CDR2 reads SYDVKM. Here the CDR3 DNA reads TGTGCCAGCAGTTTGTCACGAGGGGGCTGGGAGACCCAGTACTTC. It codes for CASSLSRGGWETQYF.

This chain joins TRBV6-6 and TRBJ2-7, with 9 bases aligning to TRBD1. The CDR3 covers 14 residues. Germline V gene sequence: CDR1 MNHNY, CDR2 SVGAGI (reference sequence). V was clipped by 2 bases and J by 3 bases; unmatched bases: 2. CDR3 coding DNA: TGTGCCAGCAGTTACCTGGGACAGGGCTACGAGCAGTACTTC. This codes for CASSYLGQGYEQYF.

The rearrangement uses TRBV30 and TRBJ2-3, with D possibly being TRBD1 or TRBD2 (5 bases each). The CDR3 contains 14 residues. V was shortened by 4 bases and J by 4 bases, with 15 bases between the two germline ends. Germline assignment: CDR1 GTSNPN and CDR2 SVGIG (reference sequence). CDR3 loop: CAWNFGASADTQYF. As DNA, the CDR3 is TGTGCCTGGAACTTCGGGGCCTCAGCAGATACGCAGTATTTT.

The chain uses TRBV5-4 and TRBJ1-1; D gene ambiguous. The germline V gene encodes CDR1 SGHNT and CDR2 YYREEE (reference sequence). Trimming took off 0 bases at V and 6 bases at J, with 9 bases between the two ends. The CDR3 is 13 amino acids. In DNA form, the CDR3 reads TGTGCCAGCAGCTTGGCGGCCGGGGCTGAAGCTTTCTTT. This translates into CASSLAAGAEAFF.

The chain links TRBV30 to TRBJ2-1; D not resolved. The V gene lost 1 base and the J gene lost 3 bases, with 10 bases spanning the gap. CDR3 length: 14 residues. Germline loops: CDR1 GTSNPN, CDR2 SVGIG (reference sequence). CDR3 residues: CAWSARPHYNEQFF. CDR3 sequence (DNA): TGTGCCTGGAGTGCACGGCCCCACTACAATGAGCAGTTCTTC.

The CDR3 nucleotides read TGCGCCAGCAGCCAGGGACTAGGCGCAGTGGATGAGCAGTTCTTC. Translated, it gives CASSQGLGAVDEQFF. This sequence joins TRBV4-1 and TRBJ2-1, with 8 positions matching TRBD2. CDR3 length: 15 residues. After removal of 3 bases from V and 8 bases from J, the junction contained 9 bases not matched to a gene. Germline lookup yields CDR1 MGHRA and CDR2 YSYEKL.

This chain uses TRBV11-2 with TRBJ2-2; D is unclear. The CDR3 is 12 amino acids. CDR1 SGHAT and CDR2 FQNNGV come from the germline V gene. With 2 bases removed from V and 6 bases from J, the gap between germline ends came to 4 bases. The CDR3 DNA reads TGTGCCAGCAGCTTAAGGGCCGGGGAGCTGTTTTTT. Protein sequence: CASSLRAGELFF.

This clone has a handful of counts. DNA of the CDR3: TGTGCCAGCAGTTCCCGGACTCGGGGGGGCACAGATACGCAGTATTTT. This codes for CASSSRTRGGTDTQYF. V usage is TRBV28 and J usage is TRBJ2-3; TRBD2 matches 7 bases. This CDR3 region has 16 residues. With V trimmed by 4 bases and J by 1 base, 8 bases remained unmatched. Germline V gene data show CDR1 as MDHEN and CDR2 as SYDVKM.

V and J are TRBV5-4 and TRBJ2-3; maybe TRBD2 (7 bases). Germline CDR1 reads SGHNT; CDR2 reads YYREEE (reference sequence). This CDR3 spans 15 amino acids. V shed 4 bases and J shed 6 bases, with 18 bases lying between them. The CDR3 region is CASSPMGGAGDTQYF. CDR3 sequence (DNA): TGTGCCAGCAGCCCTATGGGGGGGGCCGGTGATACGCAGTATTTT.

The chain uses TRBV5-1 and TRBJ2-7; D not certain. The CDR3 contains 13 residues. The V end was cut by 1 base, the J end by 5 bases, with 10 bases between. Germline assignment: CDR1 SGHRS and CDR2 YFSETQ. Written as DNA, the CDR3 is TGCGCCAGCAGCTTGTCAGTTTCGCACGAGCAGTACTTC. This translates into CASSLSVSHEQYF.